This T cell receptor (beta chain) was recovered during a study of PD-1 blockade in classical Hodgkin lymphoma. Libraries were prepared by immunoSEQ multiplex PCR; TCRdb keeps only in-frame clonotypes and omits some of them. This table has tens of thousands of clones, 60% to 85% appearing once. The J segment lost 4 bases and the V segment lost 1 base, leaving 8 bases of the junction unmatched. CDR3 length equals 16 residues. The germline V gene has CDR1 MGHRA and CDR2 YSYEKL. Brentuximab vedotin exposure varied among the patients, all of whom had relapsed after autologous stem cell transplantation. Study-wide results and caveats: CD4+ TCR diversity rose significantly by C4D1, and CD8+ TCR diversity did not. Excluded were patients who started nivolumab under 1 year after ASCT, a group that had lower diversity.

Notes on this clone: What it binds is unknown.

The sequence came from a human donor with classical Hodgkin lymphoma. This sample comprised peripheral blood mononuclear cells (PBMCs), obtained before the second cycle of nivolumab. The chain is built from TRBV4-1 and TRBJ1-2, with 8 bases lining up with TRBD1. CDR3 loop: CASSQVSGGAGYGYTF. The CDR3 nucleotides are TGCGCCAGCAGCCAAGTCTCAGGGGGCGCGGGCTATGGCTACACCTTC.